Listed here are 21 T cell receptor beta chains from one sample, sequenced in a study of TIL therapy for anti-PD-1-resistant metastatic lung cancer. Sequencing used immunoSEQ v3. Assay used: immunoSEQ multiplex PCR; TCRdb lists only in-frame clones, some missing. The data contain more than 90,000 clones, just over 65% of them singletons. Time point of the sample: pre-treatment sample, taken before nivolumab and TIL therapy. Tumor tissue came from excised metastases, mostly pleural nodules or supraclavicular lymph nodes. This specimen consisted of tumor tissue, obtained at baseline. The receptors come from a person aged 25 to 80 with non-small cell lung cancer.

This clone has just a few counts. CDR3 DNA: TGTGCCGGGGACAGGGTTCCGGCTGAAGCTTTCTTT. It is translated as CAGDRVPAEAFF. The gene calls are TRBV30 and TRBJ1-1; 9 bases fit TRBD1. V gave up 8 bases and J gave up 6 bases; unmatched junction bases: 7. This CDR3 contains 12 residues. From germline, CDR1 is GTSNPN and CDR2 SVGIG (reference sequence).

The chain carries TRBV5-4 and TRBJ2-2, with a tentative D call TRBD1 (6 bases). This CDR3 is 15 amino acids long. V lost 4 bases and J lost 5, with 15 bases in between. Germline loops: CDR1 SGHNT, CDR2 YYREEE (reference sequence). In DNA form, the CDR3 reads TGTGCCAGCAGCCCCGCTACAGGGTGGACCGGGGAGCTGTTTTTT. Translating gives CASSPATGWTGELFF. Variable domain in full (rest from reference TRBV5-4 and TRBJ2-2): ETGVTQSPTHLIKTRGQQVTLRCSSQSGHNTVSWYQQALGQGPQFIFQYYREEENGRGNFPPRFSGLQFPNYSSELNVNALELDDSALYLCASSPATGWTGELFFGEGSRLTVL.

The V and J genes are TRBV9 and TRBJ2-3, with 10 bases aligning to TRBD2. The germline V gene encodes CDR1 SGDLS and CDR2 YYNGEE. V lost 3 bases, J lost 3 bases, and 7 bases stayed unmatched. The CDR3 is made up of 16 amino acids. CDR3 residues: CASSDNLAGGTDTQYF. DNA of the CDR3: TGTGCCAGCAGCGACAACTTAGCGGGGGGTACAGATACGCAGTATTTT.

The CDR3 DNA is TGTGCCACCAGCGACCAAGGGGATGCCTACGAGCAGTACTTC. Translated: CATSDQGDAYEQYF. The chain carries TRBV15 and TRBJ2-7, with a possible D match to TRBD1 (5 bases). Germline CDR1 and CDR2: LNHNV and YYDKDF (reference sequence). Trimming cost V 5 bases and J 2 bases, with 13 bases left between them. CDR3 length equals 14 residues.

V is TRBV4-3 and J is TRBJ2-3, with D possibly TRBD1 on 5 matching bases. Germline V gene sequence: CDR1 LGHNA, CDR2 YSLEER. This CDR3 contains 17 residues. V shed 4 bases and J shed 1 base, with 18 bases lying between them. The CDR3 DNA follows: TGCGCCAGCAGCCGGGTAGGGGCCCCTAGGGGCACAGATACGCAGTATTTT. It translates to CASSRVGAPRGTDTQYF.

The chain carries TRBV7-9 and TRBJ1-5; TRBD1 aligns across 9 bases. The CDR3 has 18 amino acids. The germline gives CDR1 SEHNR, CDR2 FQNEAQ (reference sequence). Trimming at V came to 1 base and at J to 0 bases, leaving 7 bases not matched to a gene. The CDR3 coding sequence is TGTGCCAGCAGCTTAGACCGGACAGGGGACTTTAGCAATCAGCCCCAGCATTTT. Translated, it gives CASSLDRTGDFSNQPQHF.

V and J are TRBV5-1 and TRBJ2-5, with a weak D call TRBD1 (6 bases). V was clipped by 4 bases and J by 5 bases, with 18 bases between them. CDR3 length: 15 amino acids. Germline assignment: CDR1 SGHRS and CDR2 YFSETQ. CDR3: CASSRDTPGVETQYF. DNA for the CDR3: TGCGCCAGCAGCCGCGATACCCCAGGGGTGGAGACCCAGTACTTC.

The chain has TRBV18 and TRBJ1-5; 10 nucleotides line up with TRBD1. CDR1 and CDR2 from the germline V gene are KGHSH and LQKENI. The trim removed 5 bases at V and 5 bases at J, leaving 3 bases unmatched. The CDR3 is 14 amino acids. CDR3 sequence: CASSETGGHQPQHF. The CDR3 DNA reads as TGTGCCAGCTCAGAGACAGGGGGCCATCAGCCCCAGCATTTT.

The V gene is TRBV6-2 or TRBV6-3, the J gene TRBJ2-3; 9 bases map to TRBD2. The J segment lost 5 bases and the V segment lost 0 bases, leaving 3 bases of the junction unmatched. CDR3 size: 15 residues. Germline assignment: CDR1 MNHEY and CDR2 SVGEGT. CDR3 nucleotides: TGTGCCAGCAGTTACTCTGCGGGAGGGATAGATACGCAGTATTTT. It encodes CASSYSAGGIDTQYF.

The chain carries TRBV7-9 and TRBJ2-5; D is uncertain. The CDR3 sequence is 13 residues long. With 5 bases removed from V and 10 bases from J, the gap between germline ends came to 17 bases. The germline V gene has CDR1 SEHNR and CDR2 FQNEAQ (reference sequence). CDR3 amino acids: CASSTPGPKIQYF. CDR3 sequence (DNA): TGTGCCAGCAGCACGCCGGGCCCCAAGATCCAGTACTTC.

V and J are TRBV7-9 and TRBJ2-1; TRBD2 aligns across 8 bases. Germline trimming cut 2 bases from V and 10 bases from J; bases unmatched to any gene: 16. Germline CDR1 SEHNR, CDR2 FQNEAQ (reference sequence). The CDR3 is made up of 17 amino acids. CDR3 sequence (DNA): TGTGCCAGCAGCTTACTCAGTCCGGGAGGGCCGGGTAGGGAGCAGTTCTTC. Amino acid sequence: CASSLLSPGGPGREQFF.

The J gene is TRBJ2-1, the V gene TRBV5-1; TRBD2 might be the D (6 bases). The CDR3 contains 15 residues. Germline CDR1 and CDR2: SGHRS and YFSETQ. The ends were cut back, 4 bases at V and 3 bases at J, with 14 bases in the middle. The CDR3 region has the DNA TGCGCCAGCAGCGATCTCCGGGAGCTCTACAATGAGCAGTTCTTC. Its protein product is CASSDLRELYNEQFF. The full variable domain, in which reference TRBV5-1 and TRBJ2-1 provide the parts outside the CDR3, is KAGVTQTPRYLIKTRGQQVTLSCSPISGHRSVSWYQQTPGQGLQFLFEYFSETQRNKGNFPGRFSGRQFSNSRSEMNVSTLELGDSALYLCASSDLRELYNEQFFGPGTRLTVL.

The gene calls are TRBV4-1 and TRBJ2-5; 13 nucleotides line up with TRBD2. The junction had 4 bases not matched to a gene; V was cut back by 1 base and J by 5 bases. The CDR3 has 16 residues. Germline assignment: CDR1 MGHRA and CDR2 YSYEKL. Here the CDR3 DNA reads TGCGCCAGCAGCCAAGGTGGACTAGCGGGGGTGGAGACCCAGTACTTC. This codes for CASSQGGLAGVETQYF.

The chain joins TRBV10-2 to TRBJ2-5, with 10 bases aligning to TRBD1. With V trimmed by 4 bases and J by 5 bases, 13 bases remained unmatched. Germline V lookup: CDR1 WSHSY, CDR2 SAAADI. The CDR3 contains 17 residues. CDR3 DNA sequence: TGCGCCAGCAGTGGGGGACCGACAGGGGGCCCGATGGAGACCCAGTACTTC. Its protein is CASSGGPTGGPMETQYF.

This clone was seen more than once but under ten times. The CDR3 bases are TGCGCCAGCAATCTCGCGGTTAGCTCCTACAATGAGCAGTTCTTC. It is translated as CASNLAVSSYNEQFF. The chain is built from TRBV10-2 and TRBJ2-1; D gene unclear. Trimming took off 7 bases at V and 0 bases at J, with 13 bases between the two ends. CDR3 length: 15 amino acids. Germline CDR1 WSHSY, CDR2 SAAADI.

The sample holds a few counts of this clone. This chain joins TRBV6-6 and TRBJ1-1; no clear D. The CDR3 spans 13 residues. Trimming removed 5 bases from V and 2 bases from J, with 9 bases in between. Per the germline V gene, CDR1 is MNHNY and CDR2 is SVGAGI (reference sequence). The CDR3 loop is CASSLGRNTEAFF. CDR3 nucleotides: TGTGCCAGCAGTCTTGGGAGAAACACTGAAGCTTTCTTT.

J is TRBJ1-2 and V is TRBV5-1; D remains unclear. The V end was cut by 0 bases, the J end by 4 bases, with 4 bases between. The germline V gene encodes CDR1 SGHRS and CDR2 YFSETQ. The CDR3 runs to 12 residues. As DNA, the CDR3 is TGCGCCAGCAGCTTGGCCTTCTATGGCTACACCTTC. Translation gives CASSLAFYGYTF.

This clone was seen only once. The chain employs TRBV9 and TRBJ2-3, with 11 bases matching TRBD2. CDR1 is SGDLS, CDR2 YYNGEE, per germline. J gave up 0 bases and V 0 bases, and 6 bases lay outside the gene matches. This CDR3 region has 18 residues. CDR3 residues: CASSVESSGRISTDTQYF. For the CDR3, the DNA is TGTGCCAGCAGCGTAGAATCTAGCGGGAGGATTAGCACAGATACGCAGTATTTT.

Worth noting for this clone: A single base separates this from a much larger clone, so it may be a read error. This chain joins TRBV7-9 and TRBJ1-1, with a tentative D call TRBD1 (5 bases). The CDR3 runs 13 residues. Germline V gene sequence: CDR1 SEHNR, CDR2 FQNEAQ (reference sequence). V was shortened by 0 bases and J by 3 bases, with 5 bases between the two germline ends. CDR3: CASSLAGDTEAFF. The CDR3 DNA reads as TGTGCCAGCAGCTTAGCAGGGGACACTGAAGCTTTCTTT. Complete variable domain (other parts from reference TRBV7-9 and TRBJ1-1): DTGVSQNPRHKITKRGQNVTFRCDPISEHNRLYWYRQTLGQGPEFLTYFQNEAQLEKSRLLSDRFSAERPKGSFSTLEIQRTEQGDSAMYLCASSLAGDTEAFFGQGTRLTVV.

The V and J genes are TRBV23-1 and TRBJ2-3; D may be TRBD1 (5 bases). TRBV23-1 is annotated as an ORF whose role is uncertain. The CDR3 length is 13 residues. Trimming removed 10 bases at V and 3 bases at J, with 14 bases between. This chain's CDR3 is CANRPPRTDTQYF. The DNA of the CDR3 is TGCGCCAACAGGCCGCCGAGGACAGATACGCAGTATTTT.

There are many counts of this clone. This chain joins TRBV6-2 or TRBV6-3 and TRBJ2-1; 11 bases agree with TRBD2. Germline V lookup: CDR1 MNHEY, CDR2 SVGEGT. The CDR3 covers 15 residues. The J segment lost 9 bases and the V segment lost 3 bases, leaving 7 bases of the junction unmatched. CDR3 loop: CASSYTSGSFSEQFF. The CDR3 coding sequence is TGTGCCAGCAGTTATACTAGCGGGAGTTTTAGTGAGCAGTTCTTC.